The rows below give T cell receptor beta chains drawn from one sample of a study of identifying expanded T cells in peripheral blood. This table comes from immunoSEQ multiplex PCR, and its TCRdb copy is limited to in-frame clones, with some not included. This table holds 55,000 to 75,000 clones, about 90% found once. The sequenced sample consisted of blood. All receptors derive from a person between 18 and 75 years old in good health. Both conserved end residues are part of each CDR3. The D gene is left open where the match is weak. Some rows mark clone size as missing; the rest say once, few, many or name a class of expanded clone.

TRBJ2-7	-	TRBV9	-	TGTGCCAGCAGCGGCGGGACAACATCCTACGAGCAGTACTTC	CASSGGTTSYEQYF
TRBJ2-5	-	TRBV2	TRBD1	TGTGCCAGCGAAATAACAGGGGGCGGAGAGACCCAGTACTTC	CASEITGGGETQYF
TRBJ2-3	once	TRBV19	-	TGTGCCAGTAGTAACGGCAGGATCACAGATACGCAGTATTTT	CASSNGRITDTQYF
TRBJ2-7	-	TRBV28	-	TGTGCCAGCAGTCCAATTAGGAGCTCCTACGAGCAGTACTTC	CASSPIRSSYEQYF
TRBJ2-2	-	TRBV6-6	-	TGTGCCAGCAGTTACGAGACACCGAACACCGGGGAGCTGTTTTTT	CASSYETPNTGELFF
TRBJ1-6	-	TRBV9	-	TGTGCCAGCAGCGTAGAACGGCCAAATTCACCCCTCCACTTT	CASSVERPNSPLHF
TRBJ2-6	-	TRBV5-1	-	TGCGCCAGCAGCTTCGACAGCTCTGGGGCCAACGTCCTGACTTTC	CASSFDSSGANVLTF
TRBJ1-1	-	TRBV29-1	TRBD1	TGCAGCGCTGGACAGGGGGGCAGGGTCGGGGACACTGAAGCTTTCTTT	CSAGQGGRVGDTEAFF
TRBJ2-3	-	TRBV6-1	TRBD1	TGTGCCAGCGGAATCGGGACAGGGGGTGTAGATACGCAGTATTTT	CASGIGTGGVDTQYF
TRBJ2-5	-	TRBV7-2	-	TGTGCCAGCAGCTCCGACTCCGGTAGACAAGAGACCCAGTACTTC	CASSSDSGRQETQYF
TRBJ2-1	-	TRBV6-4	-	TGTGCCAGCAGTGGCGGGGGCTATGAGCAGTTCTTC	CASSGGGYEQFF
TRBJ2-7	-	TRBV28	TRBD1	TGTGCCAGCAGCCTTGACAGGGTTAAGCAGTACTTC	CASSLDRVKQYF
TRBJ2-1	-	TRBV10-3	TRBD2	TGTGCCATCAGTGAGCGGGCGGGAGGGCATGAGCAGTTCTTC	CAISERAGGHEQFF
TRBJ2-1	-	TRBV7-6	TRBD2	TGTGCCAGCAGCACCGTGGGAGGGAATGAGCAGTTCTTC	CASSTVGGNEQFF
TRBJ2-7	-	TRBV9	TRBD1	TGTGCCAGCAGCCCACAGGGGGTAGATTCGTACGAGCAGTACTTC	CASSPQGVDSYEQYF
TRBJ2-1	-	TRBV5-1	-	TGCGCCAGCGGGGTAAGTGGGAGTATGTCCTACAATGAGCAGTTCTTC	CASGVSGSMSYNEQFF
TRBJ2-2	-	TRBV7-9	-	TGTGCCAGCAGCCCGCCTTTTGGTAGTTCGAACACCGGGGAGCTGTTTTTT	CASSPPFGSSNTGELFF
TRBJ2-7	-	TRBV27	-	TGTGCCAGCAGTTTAGTAGGGCCACAGGGTTCGGGGCAGTACTTC	CASSLVGPQGSGQYF
TRBJ1-5	-	TRBV4-2	TRBD1	TGTGCCAGCAGCCCCGGACAGGATAGCAATCAGCCCCAGCATTTT	CASSPGQDSNQPQHF
TRBJ2-6	-	TRBV19	-	TGTGCCAGTAGTCTTGTTAGGCTTGCTGGGGCCAACGTCCTGACTTTC	CASSLVRLAGANVLTF
TRBJ2-7	-	TRBV18	-	TGTGCCAGCTCACCCCAAACCCGCGAGCAGTACTTC	CASSPQTREQYF
TRBJ2-7	-	TRBV30	-	TGTGCCTGGACCGGAGGGGGCTACGAGCAGTACTTC	CAWTGGGYEQYF
TRBJ2-5	-	TRBV5-1	-	TGCGCCAGCAGCTTGGCCATGCAGGGAGGGGGTCAGACCCAGTACTTC	CASSLAMQGGGQTQYF
TRBJ2-3	-	TRBV6-1	TRBD2	TGTGCCAGCAGTACCCGGACTAGAGGGGCAGATACGCAGTATTTT	CASSTRTRGADTQYF
TRBJ2-4	-	TRBV4-2	-	TGTGCCAGCAGCCAGGATCTGACAGGCCCAGGGAACTTC	CASSQDLTGPGNF
TRBJ2-2	once	TRBV29-1	-	TGCAGCGTCATCTTCGGGGGGCCGAACACCGGGGAGCTGTTTTTT	CSVIFGGPNTGELFF
TRBJ1-2	-	TRBV11-2	-	TGTGCCAGCAGCTTAGATTGGGGGGTCGGCTATGGCTACACCTTC	CASSLDWGVGYGYTF
TRBJ2-2	-	TRBV5-1	TRBD2	TGCGCCAGCAGCGGCGGACTAGCGGGGGCCCTCGGGGCCGGGGAGCTGTTTTTT	CASSGGLAGALGAGELFF
TRBJ1-5	-	TRBV2	-	TGTGCCAGCAGTGGGACAAGGGGCAATCAGCCCCAGCATTTT	CASSGTRGNQPQHF
TRBJ2-1	-	TRBV6-4	TRBD2	TGTGCCAGCAGTGCCTTTGTAGCGGGGGGGCTGGCTGAGCAGTTCTTC	CASSAFVAGGLAEQFF
TRBJ1-3	-	TRBV7-9	TRBD1	TGTGCCACAACAGGGGACGGAAACACCATATATTTT	CATTGDGNTIYF
TRBJ1-2	-	TRBV14	TRBD1	TGTGCCAGCAGCCAAGAACGTGACAGGGGGCTCTATGGCTACACCTTC	CASSQERDRGLYGYTF
TRBJ2-3	-	TRBV18	-	TGTGCCAGCTCACCGCCTTTGGGTGGCACAGATACGCAGTATTTT	CASSPPLGGTDTQYF
TRBJ2-7	-	TRBV7-9	-	TGTGCCAGCAGCGCCGGGGTTCGACCCGAGCAGTACTTC	CASSAGVRPEQYF
TRBJ2-7	once	TRBV29-1	TRBD1	TGCAGCGTTGGGACAGGGTCTTATCCCTACGAGCAGTACTTC	CSVGTGSYPYEQYF
TRBJ2-2	-	TRBV18	-	TGTGCCAGCTCACCACCCACATACACCGGGGAGCTGTTTTTT	CASSPPTYTGELFF
TRBJ1-2	-	TRBV6-1	-	TGTGCCAGCAGTGAATATCTTGGGGGGAACAACTATGGCTACACCTTC	CASSEYLGGNNYGYTF
TRBJ2-5	-	TRBV28	TRBD2	TGTGCCAGCAGTTTAAACCGGGGGGGAGAGACCCAGTACTTC	CASSLNRGGETQYF
TRBJ1-2	-	TRBV5-1	TRBD1	TGCGCCAGCAGCCAAGGGGACAGACCTAATGGCTACACCTTC	CASSQGDRPNGYTF
TRBJ2-7	-	TRBV11-2	TRBD1	TGTGCCAGCAGCTTAGGACAGGGGAAATACGAGCAGTACTTC	CASSLGQGKYEQYF
TRBJ2-7	-	TRBV6-5	TRBD1	TGTGCCAGCAGTCGGGACAGACTCTACGAGCAGTACTTC	CASSRDRLYEQYF
TRBJ1-4	-	TRBV5-1	-	TGCGCCAGCAGCTTGGAGGGTAGAGCTAATGAAAAACTGTTTTTT	CASSLEGRANEKLFF
TRBJ2-3	-	TRBV27	-	TGTGCCAGCAGTCCCGGGAAAGCGCCGATCCCAGGCACAGATACGCAGTATTTT	CASSPGKAPIPGTDTQYF
TRBJ1-4	-	TRBV28	-	TGTGCCAGCAGTTCCCCGGCAGGAAATGAAAAACTGTTTTTT	CASSSPAGNEKLFF
TRBJ1-4	-	TRBV30	-	TGTGCCTGGAGTACTACCTCTAATGAAAAACTGTTTTTT	CAWSTTSNEKLFF